This TCR beta chain comes out of a study of cytomegalovirus exposure and HLA in healthy donors. The PCR made use of 60 Vbeta and 13 Jbeta primers. Using immunoSEQ multiplex PCR, the repertoire was profiled, and TCRdb retains in-frame clones only, with some absent. This table has 170,000 or so clones, approximately 80% appearing once. Germline CDR1 SGHNT, CDR2 YYREEE (reference sequence). CDR3 size: 14 residues. The V gene end was trimmed by 4 bases and the J gene end by 5 bases; junction bases not matched to a gene: 9. The sequenced sample was PBMCs. The receptor was isolated from a man aged 30-40 years in good health and CMV-seropositive. The rearrangement joins TRBV5-4 to TRBJ2-7; 7 bases align to TRBD1. The CDR3 sequence: CASSPPTGIHEQYF. The DNA for the CDR3 is TGTGCCAGCAGCCCCCCGACAGGGATCCACGAGCAGTACTTC.